Listed below are T cell receptor beta chains from one sample, sequenced in a study of blood T cells in healthy people across ages. MiXCR, run by TCRdb on the 5' RACE reads, gives a single entry per CDR3 protein. This table holds just under 550,000 distinct CDR3 sequences, less than 25% found once. These data are also associated with another study on T cells of mothers and their children.

Sequenced input: blood. Receptor source: a boy under 18 in good health. The CDR3 runs from the conserved cysteine through the conserved F or W. A D gene is named only where the DNA matches it firmly. Expanded clones are given a class, and other clones once, few, many or no size at all.

d_gene	v_gene	abundance	j_gene	CDR3aa	CDR3nt
TRBD2	TRBV3-1	NA	TRBJ2-3	CASSQAGGVDTQYF	TGTGCCAGCAGCCAAGCGGGGGGGGTAGATACGCAGTATTTT
TRBD1	TRBV20-1	NA	TRBJ2-6	CSAIPGQEISGANVLTF	TGCAGTGCTATCCCAGGACAGGAGATTTCTGGGGCCAACGTCCTGACTTTC
TRBD2	TRBV7-2	many	TRBJ2-5	CASSAGTSGRETQYF	TGTGCCAGCAGCGCCGGGACTAGCGGGAGAGAGACCCAGTACTTC
NA	TRBV6-6	NA	TRBJ2-5	CASNGGGETQYF	TGTGCCAGCAACGGAGGGGGGGAGACCCAGTACTTC
TRBD1	TRBV7-9	many	TRBJ1-5	CASSSQGTNQPQHF	TGTGCCAGCAGCTCACAGGGGACGAATCAGCCCCAGCATTTT
NA	TRBV7-2	NA	TRBJ2-5	CASSFGGSRREQYF	TGTGCCAGCAGCTTTGGCGGGTCTAGGAGGGAGCAGTACTTC
TRBD2	TRBV20-1	NA	TRBJ2-7	CSASKPSGRYEQYF	TGCAGTGCTTCCAAGCCTAGCGGGAGATACGAGCAGTACTTC
NA	TRBV7-9	few	TRBJ2-5	CASTSLTIQETQYF	TGTGCCAGCACTTCCCTGACTATCCAAGAGACCCAGTACTTC
NA	TRBV12-3/TRBV12-4	many	TRBJ2-2	CASSFRGNTGELFF	TGTGCCAGCAGTTTTCGGGGTAACACCGGGGAGCTGTTTTTT
NA	TRBV20-1	NA	TRBJ2-2	CSAHVLVPKNTGELFF	TGCAGTGCCCACGTTTTAGTACCGAAGAACACCGGGGAGCTGTTTTTT
TRBD1	TRBV20-1	few	TRBJ1-2	CSASQGGTNYGYTF	TGCAGTGCTAGTCAGGGGGGTACTAACTATGGCTACACCTTC
NA	TRBV29-1	NA	TRBJ2-3	CSVDETDTQYF	TGCAGCGTCGACGAGACAGATACGCAGTATTTT
TRBD1	TRBV7-9	NA	TRBJ1-2	CASSLWGQGVNRARVYGYTF	TGTGCCAGCAGCTTATGGGGACAGGGCGTGAACCGTGCCAGGGTCTATGGCTACACCTTC
NA	TRBV6-4	few	TRBJ2-1	CATASSDSYNEQFF	TGTGCCACCGCTAGCTCGGACTCCTACAATGAGCAGTTCTTC
TRBD1	TRBV20-1	many	TRBJ1-3	CSARRTGDVGGNTIYF	TGCAGTGCTAGGCGGACAGGGGATGTAGGAGGAAACACCATATATTTT
TRBD2	TRBV6-1	few	TRBJ2-3	CASSAAGGTDTQYF	TGTGCCAGCAGTGCAGCGGGGGGCACAGATACGCAGTATTTT
NA	TRBV4-3	few	TRBJ2-1	CASSQETVGYEQFF	TGCGCCAGCAGCCAAGAAACCGTGGGTTATGAGCAGTTCTTC
NA	TRBV12-3/TRBV12-4	NA	TRBJ1-2	CASSLIPGEGGYTF	TGTGCCAGCAGTTTGATCCCAGGGGAGGGTGGCTACACCTTC
NA	TRBV5-1	NA	TRBJ2-1	CASGRPPDNEQFF	TGCGCCAGCGGCCGTCCTCCCGACAATGAGCAGTTCTTC
NA	TRBV5-5	NA	TRBJ2-7	CASSLIPRDEQYF	TGTGCCAGCAGCTTGATACCCAGGGACGAGCAGTACTTC
TRBD2	TRBV4-3	NA	TRBJ2-1	CASSRGLAGISRYEQFF	TGCGCCAGCAGCCGGGGACTAGCGGGCATCTCTCGGTATGAGCAGTTCTTC
NA	TRBV20-1	NA	TRBJ1-1	CSARDHGGNTEAFF	TGCAGTGCTAGAGATCATGGGGGCAACACTGAAGCTTTCTTT
NA	TRBV20-1	NA	TRBJ2-5	CSANRIGRGETQYF	TGCAGTGCTAATCGGATCGGGAGAGGGGAGACCCAGTACTTC
TRBD2	TRBV9	NA	TRBJ2-5	CASSAGSGASTQYF	TGTGCCAGCAGCGCTGGGAGCGGGGCTAGCACCCAGTACTTC
NA	TRBV7-9	few	TRBJ2-1	CASSLQGRIGNEQFF	TGTGCCAGCAGCTTACAGGGCAGGATAGGCAATGAGCAGTTCTTC
TRBD2	TRBV20-1	NA	TRBJ2-5	CSARGTSGSLGYF	TGCAGTGCTAGGGGGACTAGCGGGAGCCTGGGGTACTTC
NA	TRBV6-5	NA	TRBJ2-7	CASSYVGARDEQYF	TGTGCCAGCAGTTACGTAGGGGCTAGGGACGAGCAGTACTTC
NA	TRBV9	many	TRBJ2-5	CASSVAPQLGETQYF	TGTGCCAGCAGCGTAGCGCCCCAACTAGGGGAGACCCAGTACTTC
NA	TRBV6-5	NA	TRBJ2-2	CASRTDSYTGELFF	TGTGCCAGCAGAACGGACTCCTACACCGGGGAGCTGTTTTTT
NA	TRBV4-1	NA	TRBJ2-7	CASSQGQMYEQYF	TGCGCCAGCAGCCAAGGACAGATGTACGAGCAGTACTTC
TRBD2	TRBV3-1	NA	TRBJ2-3	CASTRGVLGTDTQYF	TGTGCCAGCACACGGGGGGTTTTGGGCACAGATACGCAGTATTTT
NA	TRBV2	few	TRBJ2-5	CASSTNTGVKFF	TGTGCCAGCAGCACGAACACGGGGGTTAAGTTCTTC
TRBD1	TRBV9	NA	TRBJ2-1	CASSNSGTGVYNEQFF	TGTGCCAGCAGTAACTCCGGGACAGGGGTTTACAATGAGCAGTTCTTC
NA	TRBV5-5	few	TRBJ1-2	CASSLGQPGNYGYTF	TGTGCCAGCAGCTTGGGACAGCCGGGGAACTATGGCTACACCTTC
TRBD1	TRBV3-1	NA	TRBJ1-1	CASSREGQGGTEAFF	TGTGCCAGCAGCCGAGAGGGACAGGGGGGCACTGAAGCTTTCTTT
TRBD2	TRBV7-2	few	TRBJ2-7	CASSFRGTSGYYEQYF	TGTGCCAGCAGCTTTAGAGGGACTAGCGGGTACTACGAGCAGTACTTC
NA	TRBV28	many	TRBJ1-2	CASTPAGNLYGYTF	TGTGCCAGCACACCGGCAGGGAACCTTTATGGCTACACCTTC
NA	TRBV28	NA	TRBJ2-7	CASSLGQGASGSYEQYF	TGTGCCAGCAGTTTGGGGCAGGGGGCTAGCGGCTCCTACGAGCAGTACTTC
NA	TRBV30	NA	TRBJ2-6	CAWRAGGANVLTF	TGTGCCTGGAGAGCCGGCGGGGCCAACGTCCTGACTTTC
TRBD2	TRBV28	few	TRBJ2-2	CASKRGLAGGAANTGELFF	TGTGCCAGCAAAAGAGGACTAGCGGGGGGTGCCGCGAACACCGGGGAGCTGTTTTTT
TRBD1	TRBV25-1	few	TRBJ1-1	CASSVDRVGTEAFF	TGTGCCAGCAGTGTAGACAGGGTAGGAACTGAAGCTTTCTTT
NA	TRBV28	few	TRBJ1-2	CASSLTGSYGCTF	TGTGCCAGCAGTTTGACAGGATCCTATGGCTGCACCTTC
NA	TRBV6-5	NA	TRBJ1-2	CASSYSKTIPPELYPF	TGTGCCAGCAGTTACTCGAAGACCATCCCCCCCGAACTCTACCCCTTC
TRBD2	TRBV20-1	NA	TRBJ2-3	CSAHVGTSGAGDTQYF	TGCAGTGCCCATGTAGGGACTAGCGGGGCGGGAGATACGCAGTATTTT
NA	TRBV10-3	NA	TRBJ1-1	CAISPSVMNTEAFF	TGTGCCATATCCCCCTCGGTCATGAACACTGAAGCTTTCTTT
TRBD2	TRBV27	NA	TRBJ2-4	CASSLMGGDIQYF	TGTGCCAGCAGTTTAATGGGGGGGGACATTCAGTACTTC
NA	TRBV13	NA	TRBJ2-2	CASSLTGAGELFF	TGTGCCAGCAGCCTTACCGGGGCCGGGGAGCTGTTTTTT
NA	TRBV4-1	NA	TRBJ2-5	CASSQGVFWGGPWETQYF	TGCGCCAGCAGCCAAGGGGTTTTTTGGGGGGGGCCCTGGGAGACCCAGTACTTC
NA	TRBV5-1	few	TRBJ2-7	CASSFKRGFSYEQYF	TGCGCCAGCAGCTTTAAGAGAGGCTTTTCCTACGAGCAGTACTTC
NA	TRBV24-1	NA	TRBJ2-5	CATSAPGEETQYF	TGTGCCACCAGTGCCCCAGGGGAAGAGACCCAGTACTTC
NA	TRBV20-1	many	TRBJ2-5	CSARDLQGQTQYF	TGCAGTGCTAGAGATCTGCAGGGGCAGACCCAGTACTTC
NA	TRBV7-9	few	TRBJ2-2	CASSPVGAAGELFF	TGTGCCAGCAGCCCTGTTGGGGCCGCCGGGGAGCTGTTTTTT
NA	TRBV27	few	TRBJ2-1	CASSLYGGHFEQFF	TGTGCCAGCAGTTTATACGGGGGGCATTTTGAGCAGTTCTTC
TRBD1	TRBV7-2	few	TRBJ2-5	CASSLGGTGPRQETQYF	TGTGCCAGCAGCTTAGGCGGGACAGGGCCAAGACAAGAGACCCAGTACTTC